A single sample is the source of the 18 T cell receptor beta chains below, sequenced in a study of cytomegalovirus exposure and HLA in healthy donors. PCR amplification relied on 60 Vbeta primers (plus 13 Jbeta primers). Clones were sequenced by immunoSEQ multiplex PCR, and TCRdb holds only the in-frame ones, with some missing. The profile shows 95,000 to 150,000 clones, around 86% of them singletons. Sequenced input: PBMCs. The receptors stem from a man younger than 45 in good health and CMV-seronegative.

This clone occurred a few times. The rearrangement joins TRBV19 to TRBJ1-5; a possible D gene is TRBD1 (6 bases). V was pared by 0 bases and J by 0 bases, with 15 bases between. Looked up from germline, CDR1 is LNHDA and CDR2 is SQIVND (reference sequence). This CDR3 has 18 residues. CDR3 in amino acids: CASSIDPDRPYSNQPQHF. CDR3 nucleotide sequence: TGTGCCAGTAGTATAGATCCGGACAGACCTTATAGCAATCAGCCCCAGCATTTT.

V is TRBV5-1 and J is TRBJ2-3; 9 bases map to TRBD2. There are 16 residues in the CDR3. The germline V gene has CDR1 SGHRS and CDR2 YFSETQ. V lost 0 bases and J lost 2; bases outside the gene matches: 4. CDR3 bases: TGCGCCAGCAGCTTGGGCGCTAGCGGGGTCACAGATACGCAGTATTTT. Protein: CASSLGASGVTDTQYF.

The chain recombines TRBV6-1 with TRBJ2-3; D may be TRBD1 (8 bases). Germline CDR1 is MNHNS and CDR2 is SASEGT. This CDR3 comprises 15 residues. Trimming pared 3 bases from V and 4 bases from J, leaving 14 bases between. This CDR3 is CASSDSTGGADTQYF. The DNA of the CDR3 is TGTGCCAGCAGTGACAGTACAGGGGGGGCAGATACGCAGTATTTT.

This clone was found a few times. The chain joins TRBV9 to TRBJ1-1, with 10 nucleotides matching TRBD1. Germline values: CDR1 SGDLS, CDR2 YYNGEE. Losses at the gene ends were 0 bases for V and 8 bases for J; bases not matched to a gene: 10. The CDR3 contains 16 residues. The CDR3 nucleotides are TGTGCCAGCAGCGTAGGCCCAGGGACAGGGGATGGAGAAGCTTTCTTT. Translated, it gives CASSVGPGTGDGEAFF. Filled out from reference TRBV9 and TRBJ1-1, the complete variable domain reads DSGVTQTPKHLITATGQRVTLRCSPRSGDLSVYWYQQSLDQGLQFLIQYYNGEERAKGNILERFSAQQFPDLHSELNLSSLELGDSALYFCASSVGPGTGDGEAFFGQGTRLTVV.

The gene calls are TRBV7-9 and TRBJ1-6; 8 positions agree with TRBD1. CDR3 length equals 16 residues. Germline assignment: CDR1 SEHNR and CDR2 FQNEAQ (reference sequence). V lost 6 bases and J lost 0; bases outside the gene matches: 4. The CDR3 region is CASRPDRGSYNSPLHF. CDR3 bases: TGTGCCAGCAGGCCAGACAGGGGCTCCTATAATTCACCCCTCCACTTT.

J is TRBJ1-5 and V is TRBV5-1; D remains ambiguous. Germline-derived CDR1 and CDR2 are SGHRS and YFSETQ. Trimming took off 9 bases at V and 2 bases at J, with 6 bases between the two ends. The CDR3 totals 11 residues. CDR3 in DNA: TGCGCCAACTACGGCAATCAGCCCCAGCATTTT. Its translation is CANYGNQPQHF.

V gene TRBV28 combines with J gene TRBJ1-5, with 7 bases that match TRBD1. Losses at the gene ends were 4 bases for V and 3 bases for J; bases not matched to a gene: 3. The CDR3 length is 14 residues. CDR1 is MDHEN, CDR2 SYDVKM, per germline. CDR3 bases: TGTGCCAGCAGTTCCGGGACAGTCAATCAGCCCCAGCATTTT. Amino acids: CASSSGTVNQPQHF.

The chain recombines TRBV9 with TRBJ2-7, with 11 bases that match TRBD1. CDR1 and CDR2 from the germline V gene are SGDLS and YYNGEE. The CDR3 has 14 residues. The J segment lost 4 bases and the V segment lost 3 bases, leaving 3 bases of the junction unmatched. The CDR3 nucleotides read TGTGCCAGCAGCGGGGGACAGGGGGGATACGAGCAGTACTTC. This translates into CASSGGQGGYEQYF.

This clone was seen only a few times. One end of the junction is discordant with germline, which a read error may explain. The chain couples TRBV4-2 to TRBJ2-6; TRBD2 matches at 7 bases. Germline CDR1 LGHNA, CDR2 YNFKEQ. This CDR3 contains 16 residues. CDR3 DNA sequence: TGTGCCAGCAGCCAAGATAGCGGGTCTGGGGCCAACGGCCTGACTTTC. Translation gives CASSQDSGSGANGLTF.

As for this clone: One end of the junction fails to match germline, which may point to a read error. This chain uses TRBV9 with TRBJ2-4; 16 nucleotides agree with TRBD2. CDR1 SGDLS and CDR2 YYNGEE come from the germline V gene. The CDR3 is 16 residues long. The DNA for the CDR3 is TGTGCCAGCAGCATCGGGACTAGCGGGGGGGGGAACAGTCAGTACTTC. It codes for CASSIGTSGGGNSQYF.

Details on this clone: At one end, the junction sequence differs from germline, possibly due to a read error. The CDR3 DNA reads as TGTGCCAGTAGTTTTAGTACTGGGGCCAACGGCCTGACTTTC. It is translated as CASSFSTGANGLTF. The J gene is TRBJ2-6, the V gene TRBV19; D perhaps matches TRBD1 (5 bases). The CDR3 spans 14 residues. CDR1 is LNHDA, CDR2 SQIVND, per germline (reference sequence).

This chain uses TRBV9 with TRBJ2-7; a possible D gene is TRBD2 (6 bases). The CDR3 is 15 amino acids. V lost 3 bases to trimming and J lost 0 bases, with 13 bases between them. CDR1 and CDR2 (germline): SGDLS, YYNGEE. CDR3 loop: CASSAGGPGSYEQYF. CDR3 nucleotide sequence: TGTGCCAGCAGCGCCGGGGGACCGGGCTCCTACGAGCAGTACTTC. The entire variable domain, with the rest obtained from reference TRBV9 and TRBJ2-7, is as follows: DSGVTQTPKHLITATGQRVTLRCSPRSGDLSVYWYQQSLDQGLQFLIQYYNGEERAKGNILERFSAQQFPDLHSELNLSSLELGDSALYFCASSAGGPGSYEQYFGPGTRLTVT.

The rearrangement joins TRBV7-9 to TRBJ2-1; D call uncertain. The germline V and J ends were trimmed by 5 bases and 5 bases, with 10 bases remaining between them. Germline V gene data show CDR1 as SEHNR and CDR2 as FQNEAQ (reference sequence). This CDR3 has 13 residues. CDR3 residues: CASSDTRNNEQFF. CDR3 DNA: TGTGCCAGCAGCGATACCAGAAACAATGAGCAGTTCTTC.

This clone was counted once. V and J are TRBV28 and TRBJ1-2; no firm D call. CDR1 and CDR2 from the germline V gene are MDHEN and SYDVKM. Trimming cost V 3 bases and J 2 bases, with 13 bases left between them. This CDR3 is 15 amino acids long. CDR3 coding DNA: TGTGCCAGCAGTTTGGCCTCAGGTTTGAACTATGGCTACACCTTC. Translating gives CASSLASGLNYGYTF.

The chain recombines TRBV19 with TRBJ2-1; tentatively, D is TRBD1 (5 bases). V was cut by 4 bases and J by 0 bases, with 10 bases left in between. CDR3 size: 15 residues. Looked up from germline, CDR1 is LNHDA and CDR2 is SQIVND (reference sequence). Here the CDR3 reads CASSRGLSSYNEQFF. CDR3 coding DNA: TGTGCCAGTAGTAGGGGCCTTAGCTCCTACAATGAGCAGTTCTTC.

The chain carries TRBV5-1 and TRBJ2-5; TRBD1 is a possible D gene (5 bases). This CDR3 comprises 16 residues. Trimming removed 3 bases at V and 5 bases at J, with 20 bases between. Germline V gene lookup returns CDR1 SGHRS and CDR2 YFSETQ. This chain's CDR3 is CASSSLPGFGQETQYF. In DNA, the CDR3 is TGCGCCAGCAGCTCACTCCCAGGGTTTGGTCAGGAGACCCAGTACTTC.

The chain links TRBV7-9 to TRBJ1-2; D may be TRBD1 (5 bases). The V and J ends lost 11 bases and 0 bases respectively, with 16 bases between them. The CDR3 runs 14 residues. Germline assignment: CDR1 SEHNR and CDR2 FQNEAQ (reference sequence). CDR3: CAAKQEGANYGYTF. The CDR3 DNA follows: TGTGCCGCAAAGCAGGAAGGGGCTAACTATGGCTACACCTTC.

This chain joins TRBV25-1 and TRBJ2-2; D not certain. Trimming left V 4 bases short and J 3 bases short, with 6 bases between. The V gene's germline CDR1 is MGHDK and CDR2 SYGVNS. The CDR3 is made up of 13 amino acids. The CDR3 sequence: CASSGTDTGELFF. The CDR3, as DNA: TGTGCCAGCAGTGGCACGGACACCGGGGAGCTGTTTTTT.